The 25 T cell receptor beta chains listed next were all sequenced from one sample in a study of T-cell memory formation after mild COVID-19. Via MiXCR, TCRdb re-called the 5' RACE reads, giving one row per CDR3 protein. The table lists about 320,000 distinct CDR3 sequences, 14% of them singletons, with approximately 22% in the top ten. Sample: PBMCs or a T cell subset sorted from them (not recorded which). These receptors all come from a man aged 18 to 30 who had mild COVID-19 (a few samples of this study predate the infection). Cell type and time point are not known.

This clonotype showed up just a few times. The chain recombines TRBV6-6 with TRBJ1-6, with D possibly TRBD1 on 5 matching bases. Trimming took 7 bases from V and 7 from J, leaving 8 bases between them. Germline-derived CDR1 and CDR2 are MNHNY and SVGAGI (reference sequence). The CDR3 is 12 residues long. As DNA, the CDR3 is TGTGCCAGCACAAACAGGAATTCACCCCTCCACTTT. Its protein is CASTNRNSPLHF.

This clonotype was seen only a few times. The V and J genes are TRBV12-3 or TRBV12-4 and TRBJ2-6; D unresolved. CDR3 length: 15 residues. The V and J ends lost 2 bases and 0 bases respectively, with 5 bases between them. The CDR3 DNA reads as TGTGCCAGCAGTTTACTCGGCTCTGGGGCCAACGTCCTGACTTTC. Its translation: CASSLLGSGANVLTF.

The gene calls are TRBV11-2 and TRBJ2-3; D possibly uses TRBD1 or TRBD2 (5 bases each). CDR3 size: 18 residues. Trimming removed 6 bases from V and 4 bases from J, with 26 bases in between. CDR1 is SGHAT and CDR2 is FQNNGV in the germline V gene. The DNA for the CDR3 is TGTGCCAGCAGTTCGCTATCCGGGACGTCTGTCGCCGCAGATACGCAGTATTTT. It yields the protein CASSSLSGTSVAADTQYF. Drawing the rest from reference TRBV11-2 and TRBJ2-3, the complete variable domain is EAGVAQSPRYKIIEKRQSVAFWCNPISGHATLYWYQQILGQGPKLLIQFQNNGVVDDSQLPKDRFSAERLKGVDSTLKIQPAKLEDSAVYLCASSSLSGTSVAADTQYFGPGTRLTVL.

J is TRBJ2-5 and V is TRBV10-3; D remains unclear. Trimming left V 10 bases short and J 1 base short, with 16 bases between. The CDR3 sequence is 14 residues long. The germline CDR1 and CDR2 sequences are ENHRY and SYGVKD. The CDR3 reads CATGIGQGQETQYF. DNA of the CDR3: TGTGCCACCGGCATCGGGCAAGGCCAAGAGACCCAGTACTTC.

This clonotype was detected only a few times. V is TRBV27 and J is TRBJ2-1, with TRBD2 matching over 7 bases. This CDR3 region has 16 residues. V trimming: 5 bases; J trimming: 0 bases; junction bases outside the gene matches: 7. CDR1 is MNHEY, CDR2 SMNVEV, per germline (reference sequence). The CDR3 coding sequence is TGTGCCAGCAGTCTGACTAGCACCGGCTCCTACAATGAGCAGTTCTTC. Protein sequence: CASSLTSTGSYNEQFF.

Only a few counts were recorded for this clonotype. The gene calls are TRBV7-9 and TRBJ2-3; D may be TRBD2 (6 bases). This CDR3 contains 16 residues. The V gene lost 4 bases and the J gene lost 3 bases, with 17 bases spanning the gap. Germline loops: CDR1 SEHNR, CDR2 FQNEAQ (reference sequence). CDR3 amino acids: CASSSSSVMLTDTQYF. In DNA, the CDR3 is TGTGCCAGCAGCTCCTCTAGCGTGATGTTAACAGATACGCAGTATTTT.

This clonotype was counted a few times. V usage is TRBV4-3 and J usage is TRBJ2-3, with 14 positions matching TRBD2. CDR1 LGHNA and CDR2 YSLEER come from the germline V gene. Germline trimming cut 3 bases from V and 5 bases from J; bases unmatched to any gene: 10. The CDR3 spans 18 residues. The DNA for the CDR3 is TGCGCCAGCAGCCATCTGCTCCTCGGGACTAGCGGGAGAGATACGCAGTATTTT. This gives the protein CASSHLLLGTSGRDTQYF.

For this clonotype: Because it lacks the conserved phenylalanine or tryptophan at the end, this CDR3 is likely a read error. The V gene is TRBV27, the J gene TRBJ2-1; TRBD2 aligns across 9 bases. CDR1 MNHEY and CDR2 SMNVEV come from the germline V gene (reference sequence). The CDR3 covers 17 residues. V lost 9 bases and J lost 5; bases outside the gene matches: 17. The CDR3 here is CARRDLYLAGPNNEQFL. As DNA, the CDR3 is TGTGCCAGGCGCGACTTATACCTAGCGGGGCCTAACAATGAGCAGTTCTTA.

The chain couples TRBV6-6 to TRBJ1-3; D ambiguous. This CDR3 region has 15 residues. V lost 2 bases, J lost 0 bases, and 8 bases lay in between. Germline CDR1 MNHNY, CDR2 SVGAGI (reference sequence). The CDR3 coding sequence is TGTGCCAGCAGTTACCGGGGAAGCTCTGGAAACACCATATATTTT. Translated, it gives CASSYRGSSGNTIYF.

The V gene is TRBV5-6, the J gene TRBJ2-7; D possibly corresponds to TRBD1 (6 bases). V was clipped by 4 bases and J by 3 bases, with 14 bases between them. Germline CDR1 and CDR2: SGHDT and YYEEEE. The CDR3 runs 14 residues. The CDR3 DNA reads TGTGCCAGCAGCACCCCAGGGGTCGGCTACGAGCAGTACGTC. It yields the protein CASSTPGVGYEQYV.

This clonotype was seen only a few times. The rearrangement links TRBV7-2 to TRBJ2-2; TRBD1 aligns across 9 bases. The V gene end was trimmed by 0 bases and the J gene end by 4 bases; junction bases not matched to a gene: 3. In germline, CDR1 is SGHTA, CDR2 FQGNSA. CDR3 size: 16 residues. The CDR3 region is CASSLAGQGSTGELFF. The DNA of the CDR3 is TGTGCCAGCAGCTTAGCGGGACAGGGTTCCACCGGGGAGCTGTTTTTT. Supplemented by reference TRBV7-2 and TRBJ2-2, the full variable domain reads GAGVSQSPSNKVTEKGKDVELRCDPISGHTALYWYRQSLGQGLEFLIYFQGNSAPDKSGLPSDRFSAERTGGSVSTLTIQRTQQEDSAVYLCASSLAGQGSTGELFFGEGSRLTVL.

This rearrangement joins TRBV6-2 or TRBV6-3 to TRBJ2-2; D is uncertain. Germline V gene data show CDR1 as MNHEY and CDR2 as SVGEGT. This CDR3 is built from 14 residues. Trimming pared 6 bases from V and 6 bases from J, leaving 14 bases between. DNA for the CDR3: TGTGCCAGCAGCCAAGGGATGGGTGCCGGGGAGCTGTTTTTT. Its translation: CASSQGMGAGELFF.

The rearrangement joins TRBV7-2 to TRBJ2-3; 8 nucleotides line up with TRBD2. In germline, CDR1 is SGHTA, CDR2 FQGNSA. CDR3 length: 16 amino acids. The V gene end was trimmed by 5 bases and the J gene end by 0 bases; junction bases not matched to a gene: 7. The CDR3 is CASSQISGASTDTQYF. As DNA, the CDR3 is TGTGCCAGCAGCCAAATTAGCGGGGCTAGCACAGATACGCAGTATTTT.

V gene TRBV6-2 or TRBV6-3 combines with J gene TRBJ2-5; D might be TRBD1 (5 bases). V was clipped by 2 bases and J by 4 bases, with 17 bases between them. This CDR3 spans 16 amino acids. Germline V lookup: CDR1 MNHEY, CDR2 SVGEGT. CDR3 region: CASSYGLGVRGETQYF. CDR3 nucleotides: TGTGCCAGCAGTTACGGGTTAGGGGTTAGGGGAGAGACCCAGTACTTC.

CDR3 bases: TGCGCCAGCAGCTTGTTCGGGGGACTAGCGGGGGAAGAGACCCAGTACTTC. Protein: CASSLFGGLAGEETQYF. This chain connects TRBV5-1 to TRBJ2-5; 14 bases align to TRBD2. Germline assignment: CDR1 SGHRS and CDR2 YFSETQ. V lost 1 base, J lost 3 bases, and 5 bases stayed unmatched. The CDR3 contains 17 residues.

The CDR3 sequence is CASSVAMWNTEAFF. The DNA for the CDR3 is TGTGCCAGCAGCGTAGCAATGTGGAACACTGAAGCTTTCTTT. This chain links TRBV9 with TRBJ1-1, with D unclear. The germline CDR1 and CDR2 sequences are SGDLS and YYNGEE. This CDR3 has 14 amino acids. Between the trimmed V and J ends, which lost 0 bases and 1 base, there was a span of 7 bases.

This clonotype was detected ten times or more. This chain joins TRBV4-1 and TRBJ2-5; maybe TRBD1 (6 bases). Germline loops: CDR1 MGHRA, CDR2 YSYEKL. V shed 0 bases and J shed 5 bases, with 10 bases lying between them. The CDR3 runs 14 residues. In DNA form, the CDR3 reads TGCGCCAGCAGCCAAGACGCAGGGGTGGAGACCCAGTACTTC. Protein product: CASSQDAGVETQYF.

This clonotype was seen more than once but under ten times. V and J are TRBV6-5 and TRBJ1-2, with D tentatively TRBD1 (6 bases). CDR3 length: 14 residues. Trimming removed 2 bases from V and 7 bases from J, with 14 bases in between. CDR1 MNHEY and CDR2 SVGAGI come from the germline V gene. The CDR3 sequence is CASSYSDRSAGYTF. CDR3 sequence (DNA): TGTGCCAGCAGTTACAGCGACAGGTCCGCTGGCTACACCTTC.

This clonotype has a count of ten or more. This rearrangement joins TRBV5-5 to TRBJ1-1, with D unresolved. There are 15 residues in the CDR3. Germline CDR1 is SGHKS and CDR2 is YYEKEE (reference sequence). The V end was cut by 0 bases, the J end by 5 bases, with 14 bases between. The CDR3 sequence: CASSLGAPGGTEAFF. The CDR3 bases are TGTGCCAGCAGCTTGGGGGCGCCCGGTGGTACTGAAGCTTTCTTT.

This chain connects TRBV5-5 to TRBJ2-2; no firm D call. CDR1 and CDR2 (germline): SGHKS, YYEKEE (reference sequence). The germline V and J ends were trimmed by 3 bases and 11 bases, with 11 bases remaining between them. The CDR3 has 12 residues. This chain's CDR3 is CASSSASGELFF. CDR3 DNA: TGTGCCAGCAGCTCCGCGTCGGGCGAGCTGTTTTTT.

The chain uses TRBV2 and TRBJ2-3, with a possible D match to TRBD1 (6 bases). Germline loops: CDR1 SNHLY, CDR2 FYNNEI. The CDR3 spans 13 residues. V was pared by 7 bases and J by 2 bases, with 10 bases between. Written as DNA, the CDR3 is TGTGCCAGCAACCGGGACACCACAGATACGCAGTATTTT. Translation gives CASNRDTTDTQYF.

Only a few counts were recorded for this clonotype. The V call is TRBV4-3, the J call TRBJ1-1; 7 bases line up with TRBD1. The CDR3 is made up of 15 amino acids. In germline, CDR1 is LGHNA, CDR2 YSLEER. V trimming: 1 base; J trimming: 0 bases; junction bases outside the gene matches: 2. The CDR3 here is CASSQATGMNTEAFF. CDR3 coding DNA: TGCGCCAGCAGCCAAGCGACAGGGATGAACACTGAAGCTTTCTTT.

The chain couples TRBV12-3 or TRBV12-4 to TRBJ2-1, with D possibly being TRBD2 (6 bases). The CDR3 sequence is 18 residues long. Trimming shortened V by 6 bases and J by 3 bases, and 24 bases separated the two germline ends. The CDR3 loop reads CASRTGRAPSGDYNEQFF. DNA for the CDR3: TGTGCCAGCAGAACCGGTCGCGCCCCCTCGGGGGACTACAATGAGCAGTTCTTC.

The chain combines TRBV5-1 with TRBJ2-7; D may match TRBD1 or TRBD2 (5 bases each). V lost 3 bases, J lost 0 bases, and 13 bases lay in between. This CDR3 comprises 15 residues. The germline V gene has CDR1 SGHRS and CDR2 YFSETQ. CDR3 in DNA: TGCGCCAGCAGCTCGGCCCCAGGGACCTCCTACGAGCAGTACTTC. This gives the protein CASSSAPGTSYEQYF.

J is TRBJ1-6 and V is TRBV10-3, with D possibly TRBD1 on 6 matching bases. Germline CDR1 ENHRY, CDR2 SYGVKD. V lost 0 bases to trimming and J lost 10 bases, with 13 bases between them. There are 15 residues in the CDR3. This CDR3 reads CAISESRGGRSPLHF. The CDR3 DNA reads as TGTGCCATCAGTGAGTCGCGGGGGGGCCGGTCACCCCTCCACTTT.